This entry lists 30 T cell receptor beta chains sequenced from one sample in a study of blood T cells in healthy people across ages. Together with a sample-barcoded 5' primer, a J-beta primer mix was included in a second PCR lasting about 6 to 11 cycles. One entry per CDR3 protein, called by TCRdb with MiXCR from the 5' RACE reads. The sample has about 1.5 million distinct CDR3 sequences, 35% to 45% seen once. Sequencing was carried out using blood. Receptors were obtained from a woman aged 18-29 years in good health.

This clonotype was picked up a small number of times. The chain links TRBV7-9 to TRBJ2-3; D is ambiguous. Trimming cost V 1 base and J 6 bases, with 14 bases left between them. Germline loops: CDR1 SEHNR, CDR2 FQNEAQ (reference sequence). The CDR3 covers 15 residues. The CDR3 loop reads CASSLVLGIKDTQYF. In DNA, the CDR3 is TGTGCCAGCAGCTTAGTCCTAGGGATTAAGGATACGCAGTATTTT.

At least ten counts were recorded for this clonotype. J is TRBJ2-5 and V is TRBV9, with D possibly called TRBD1 or TRBD2 (5 bases each). Germline V lookup: CDR1 SGDLS, CDR2 YYNGEE. The germline V and J ends were trimmed by 4 bases and 1 base, with 11 bases remaining between them. This CDR3 spans 14 amino acids. CDR3 amino acids: CASSLSGTQETQYF. The CDR3 region has the DNA TGTGCCAGCAGCCTTTCTGGGACCCAAGAGACCCAGTACTTC.

J is TRBJ2-5 and V is TRBV7-2; 9 nucleotides match TRBD2. Trimming took 1 base from V and 2 from J; bases not matched to a gene: 5. Germline V gene lookup returns CDR1 SGHTA and CDR2 FQGNSA. This CDR3 has 16 amino acids. The CDR3 is CASSLGVAGDQETQYF. CDR3 nucleotides: TGTGCCAGCAGCTTAGGGGTAGCGGGGGATCAAGAGACCCAGTACTTC.

In its sample, this clonotype was seen a few times. This chain joins TRBV6-1 and TRBJ2-7; tentatively, D is TRBD2 (5 bases). Germline V gene data show CDR1 as MNHNS and CDR2 as SASEGT. The V end was cut by 7 bases, the J end by 7 bases, with 17 bases between. The CDR3 runs to 13 residues. CDR3 bases: TGTGCCAGCAACGAACAGCGGCCCCGAGAGCAGTACTTC. This codes for CASNEQRPREQYF.

In its sample, this clonotype was seen a few times. CDR3 in amino acids: CASSGGPPYEQYF. CDR3 coding DNA: TGTGCCAGCTCGGGGGGACCACCCTACGAGCAGTACTTC. The V gene is TRBV27, the J gene TRBJ2-7, with 7 nucleotides matching TRBD2. The germline V gene encodes CDR1 MNHEY and CDR2 SMNVEV (reference sequence). The CDR3 is 13 residues long. J lost 2 bases, V lost 8 bases, and 6 bases had no gene match.

The CDR3: CSAITQPRLAEGEQFF. The CDR3 nucleotides read TGCAGTGCCATCACCCAACCCCGACTAGCGGAGGGCGAGCAGTTCTTC. The rearrangement links TRBV20-1 to TRBJ2-1; 9 bases fit TRBD2. The junction had 19 bases not matched to a gene; V was cut back by 6 bases and J by 10 bases. CDR3 length: 16 amino acids. CDR1 and CDR2 from the germline V gene are DFQATT and SNEGSKA (reference sequence).

The CDR3 bases are TGTGCCAGCAGCTTAGCGGCAGGGGGCTCATACGAGCAGTACTTC. It yields the protein CASSLAAGGSYEQYF. V is TRBV7-9 and J is TRBJ2-7; 8 nucleotides align to TRBD1. Per the germline V gene, CDR1 is SEHNR and CDR2 is FQNEAQ (reference sequence). This CDR3 region has 15 residues. V was pared by 0 bases and J by 4 bases, with 5 bases of the junction left unmatched.

The chain uses TRBV6-5 and TRBJ1-1, with TRBD1 matching over 9 bases. Germline V CDR1 and CDR2: MNHEY, SVGAGI. Germline trimming cut 6 bases from V and 0 bases from J; bases unmatched to any gene: 8. CDR3 size: 16 residues. The CDR3, as DNA: TGTGCCAGCAGGGACAGGGGTAAGGGGCTGAACACTGAAGCTTTCTTT. Its translation: CASRDRGKGLNTEAFF.

This clonotype was counted between two and nine times. The chain recombines TRBV7-2 with TRBJ2-1, with 15 positions matching TRBD2. The CDR3 is 18 residues long. The J segment lost 4 bases and the V segment lost 5 bases, leaving 9 bases of the junction unmatched. Germline CDR1 and CDR2: SGHTA and FQGNSA. CDR3 nucleotides: TGTGCCAGCAGCCGCTTAGGGACTAGCGGGGGGCTATACAATGAGCAGTTCTTC. This translates into CASSRLGTSGGLYNEQFF. The entire variable domain, with the rest obtained from reference TRBV7-2 and TRBJ2-1, is as follows: GAGVSQSPSNKVTEKGKDVELRCDPISGHTALYWYRQSLGQGLEFLIYFQGNSAPDKSGLPSDRFSAERTGGSVSTLTIQRTQQEDSAVYLCASSRLGTSGGLYNEQFFGPGTRLTVL.

This chain joins TRBV6-2 or TRBV6-3 and TRBJ2-5, with TRBD1 matching 7 bases. After removal of 0 bases from V and 2 bases from J, the junction contained 9 bases not matched to a gene. The CDR3 loop spans 17 amino acids. CDR1 and CDR2 from the germline V gene are MNHEY and SVGEGT. The CDR3 region has the DNA TGTGCCAGCAGTTACTCAAGAGCGACAGGGATTCAAGAGACCCAGTACTTC. Translated, it gives CASSYSRATGIQETQYF.

The chain has TRBV29-1 and TRBJ1-1; D unclear. The CDR3 is 12 residues long. V was trimmed by 6 bases and J by 5 bases, leaving 13 bases between them. Germline V gives CDR1 SQVTM, CDR2 ANQGSEA. CDR3 sequence: CSVGRRETEAFF. CDR3 nucleotides: TGCAGCGTGGGTCGACGGGAAACTGAAGCTTTCTTT.

This chain uses TRBV7-3 with TRBJ2-1; D uncertain. Looked up from germline, CDR1 is SGHTA and CDR2 is FQGTGA. Trimming removed 4 bases at V and 4 bases at J, with 14 bases between. The CDR3 has 15 amino acids. The CDR3 sequence: CASSSLADEYNEQFF. The CDR3 bases are TGTGCCAGCAGCTCCCTGGCTGACGAGTACAATGAGCAGTTCTTC.

This clonotype was recorded a few times. The V call is TRBV27, the J call TRBJ1-5; D is perhaps TRBD1 (6 bases). Germline V lookup: CDR1 MNHEY, CDR2 SMNVEV (reference sequence). V dropped 4 bases and J dropped 4 bases, with 17 bases sitting between them. There are 16 residues in the CDR3. The CDR3 sequence is CASSYRGGLGNQPQHF. CDR3 in DNA: TGTGCCAGCAGTTATAGGGGGGGGCTTGGGAATCAGCCCCAGCATTTT.

The rearrangement joins TRBV6-2 or TRBV6-3 to TRBJ2-1, with 7 bases that match TRBD2. V dropped 5 bases and J dropped 4; count of bases not matched to a gene: 8. The CDR3 extends over 15 amino acids. The germline V gene has CDR1 MNHEY and CDR2 SVGEGT. The CDR3 loop reads CASSARTSRYNEQFF. The CDR3 coding sequence is TGTGCCAGCAGTGCAAGGACTAGTAGGTACAATGAGCAGTTCTTC.

The J gene is TRBJ2-3, the V gene TRBV9, with 13 bases lining up with TRBD2. The ends lost 4 bases at V and 0 bases at J; junction bases unmatched: 8. Per germline, CDR1 SGDLS and CDR2 YYNGEE. The CDR3 runs to 18 residues. CDR3 bases: TGTGCCAGCAGCCCGGAGGGACTAGCGGGGACTAGCACAGATACGCAGTATTTT. Its translation is CASSPEGLAGTSTDTQYF.

The chain joins TRBV7-9 to TRBJ2-2; 8 nucleotides match TRBD1. The CDR3 sequence is 14 residues long. Trimming cost V 11 bases and J 6 bases; bases outside gene matches: 11. CDR1 is SEHNR, CDR2 FQNEAQ, per germline (reference sequence). The CDR3 coding sequence is TGTGCCGGCAATCCGGCAGGGGGCTCCGGGGAGCTGTTTTTT. This codes for CAGNPAGGSGELFF. The entire variable domain, with the rest obtained from reference TRBV7-9 and TRBJ2-2, is as follows: DTGVSQNPRHKITKRGQNVTFRCDPISEHNRLYWYRQTLGQGPEFLTYFQNEAQLEKSRLLSDRFSAERPKGSFSTLEIQRTEQGDSAMYLCAGNPAGGSGELFFGEGSRLTVL.

The rearrangement joins TRBV29-1 to TRBJ2-1; 7 bases match TRBD2. V lost 1 base to trimming and J lost 6 bases; unmatched junction nucleotides: 6. This CDR3 has 14 amino acids. Germline values: CDR1 SQVTM, CDR2 ANQGSEA. CDR3 sequence: CSVEGGRASNEQFF. The CDR3 DNA reads TGCAGCGTTGAAGGGGGGAGGGCCAGCAATGAGCAGTTCTTC.

The gene calls are TRBV7-2 and TRBJ2-3; tentative D call: TRBD2 (5 bases). The CDR3 runs to 15 residues. The V gene lost 1 base and the J gene lost 9 bases, with 17 bases spanning the gap. From germline, CDR1 is SGHTA and CDR2 FQGNSA. The chain's CDR3 is CASSLERLASETQYF. CDR3 coding DNA: TGTGCCAGCAGCTTAGAAAGGCTAGCAAGCGAAACGCAGTATTTT.

The rearrangement links TRBV7-3 to TRBJ2-1; 7 positions agree with TRBD2. The CDR3 contains 16 residues. Germline lookup yields CDR1 SGHTA and CDR2 FQGTGA. V lost 7 bases, J lost 2 bases, and 11 bases stayed unmatched. The CDR3 DNA is TGTGCCAGCAACCCACACTCTAGCGGCCCCTACAATGAGCAGTTCTTC. Protein: CASNPHSSGPYNEQFF.

The V and J genes are TRBV19 and TRBJ1-2; no clear D. Germline CDR1 and CDR2: LNHDA and SQIVND (reference sequence). The CDR3 is made up of 17 amino acids. V was pared by 6 bases and J by 3 bases, with 23 bases between. The CDR3 coding sequence is TGTGCCAGTAGCTTTGGAAACTGGTGGTGGATGGACTATGGCTACACCTTC. Translation: CASSFGNWWWMDYGYTF. The full variable domain, completed using reference TRBV19 and TRBJ1-2, is DGGITQSPKYLFRKEGQNVTLSCEQNLNHDAMYWYRQDPGQGLRLIYYSQIVNDFQKGDIAEGYSVSREKKESFPLTVTSAQKNPTAFYLCASSFGNWWWMDYGYTFGSGTRLTVV.

The chain joins TRBV18 to TRBJ1-2; D possibly corresponds to TRBD1 (6 bases). Germline-derived CDR1 and CDR2 are KGHSH and LQKENI. The length of the CDR3 is 17 residues. The V end was cut by 0 bases, the J end by 8 bases, with 22 bases between. CDR3 residues: CASSPPRTVALFQGYTF. In DNA, the CDR3 is TGTGCCAGCTCACCACCCCGGACAGTTGCACTATTTCAGGGCTACACCTTC. Full variable domain (rest looked up from reference TRBV18 and TRBJ1-2): NAGVMQNPRHLVRRRGQEARLRCSPMKGHSHVYWYRQLPEEGLKFMVYLQKENIIDESGMPKERFSAEFPKEGPSILRIQQVVRGDSAAYFCASSPPRTVALFQGYTFGSGTRLTVV.

This clonotype came up a few times. The CDR3 protein is CASSYSRARGYGYTF. The CDR3 bases are TGTGCCAGCAGTTACTCGAGGGCGCGGGGCTATGGCTACACCTTC. This chain uses TRBV6-5 with TRBJ1-2; D remains ambiguous. The CDR3 sequence is 15 residues long. Trimming shortened V by 0 bases and J by 4 bases, and 12 bases separated the two germline ends. CDR1 MNHEY and CDR2 SVGAGI come from the germline V gene.

With regard to this clonotype: Lacking the conserved final phenylalanine or tryptophan, this CDR3 likely reflects a read error. V gene TRBV2 combines with J gene TRBJ1-5; 11 bases match TRBD1. The CDR3 loop spans 17 amino acids. With 3 bases clipped from V and 0 bases from J, the junction kept 4 bases outside the gene matches. The germline CDR1 and CDR2 sequences are SNHLY and FYNNEI. CDR3 coding DNA: TGTGCCAGCAGTGACCGGACAGGGGGCGGTAGCAATCAGCCCCAGCATTTG. Its translation is CASSDRTGGGSNQPQHL.

The table lists this clonotype with a few counts. The V gene is TRBV4-3, the J gene TRBJ1-5; D uncertain. The CDR3 covers 15 residues. Germline assignment: CDR1 LGHNA and CDR2 YSLEER. V lost 1 base to trimming and J lost 2 bases, with 9 bases between them. The CDR3 protein is CASSQGTLRNQPQHF. Here the CDR3 DNA reads TGCGCCAGCAGCCAAGGGACGCTTCGCAATCAGCCCCAGCATTTT.

The rearrangement links TRBV12-3 or TRBV12-4 to TRBJ2-3; 8 bases align to TRBD1. V trimming: 7 bases; J trimming: 0 bases; junction bases outside the gene matches: 9. CDR3 size: 16 residues. For the CDR3, the DNA is TGTGCCAGCAACCCAGGACAGGGATCTAGCACAGATACGCAGTATTTT. Amino acid sequence: CASNPGQGSSTDTQYF.

This chain links TRBV7-2 with TRBJ2-4; the D gene is possibly TRBD1 (6 bases). The CDR3 covers 15 residues. The V end was cut by 8 bases, the J end by 2 bases, with 16 bases between. The germline V gene encodes CDR1 SGHTA and CDR2 FQGNSA. The CDR3 nucleotides read TGTGCCAGCCATGATGCAGGGGTTCCCAAAAACATTCAGTACTTC. Amino acids: CASHDAGVPKNIQYF.

V is TRBV6-5 and J is TRBJ1-1; no reliable D call. CDR1 is MNHEY, CDR2 SVGAGI, per germline. This CDR3 is built from 13 residues. Trimming removed 5 bases at V and 8 bases at J, with 15 bases between. This chain's CDR3 is CASSDDPQFEAFF. CDR3 sequence (DNA): TGTGCCAGCAGTGACGACCCGCAGTTCGAAGCTTTCTTT.

The chain links TRBV29-1 to TRBJ2-5; D may be TRBD2 (6 bases). The germline V gene encodes CDR1 SQVTM and CDR2 ANQGSEA. With 0 bases removed from V and 2 bases from J, the gap between germline ends came to 13 bases. The CDR3 is 15 amino acids. CDR3 in DNA: TGCAGCGTTGAAGAATGGGGGGTATCTCAAGAGACCCAGTACTTC. Translated, it gives CSVEEWGVSQETQYF.

There are a few counts of this clonotype. The rearrangement links TRBV15 to TRBJ1-2; D might be TRBD1 (5 bases). V was trimmed by 2 bases and J by 0 bases, leaving 10 bases between them. CDR1 LNHNV and CDR2 YYDKDF come from the germline V gene (reference sequence). CDR3 length equals 15 residues. The CDR3 is CATSRKAGTNYGYTF. DNA of the CDR3: TGTGCCACCAGCAGAAAGGCAGGGACTAACTATGGCTACACCTTC.

In regard to this clonotype: One junction end disagrees with the germline gene, perhaps due to a read error. The chain recombines TRBV20-1 with TRBJ2-5; the match to TRBD1 covers 9 bases. The J call may be faulty, since TRBJ2-7 better matches the DNA end. The CDR3 consists of 12 residues. In germline, CDR1 is DFQATT, CDR2 SNEGSKA (reference sequence). CDR3 coding DNA: TGCAGTGTTAGAAGGGACAGGGCCGAGCAGTACTTC. Its protein product is CSVRRDRAEQYF.